This T cell receptor (beta chain) emerged from a study of blood T cell repertoires in COVID-19. About the research overall: The study drew acute and convalescent COVID-19 samples from the United States, Italy and Spain.

As handled by the study authors: The assay estimated nucleated cells by amplifying reference gene primers. The method was immunoSEQ multiplex PCR; TCRdb's version includes in-frame clones alone and lacks a portion of them. D and trimming come from the DNA, and the V and J calls and clone size come from that table. The sample holds 300,000 to 450,000 clones; roughly 87% are singletons and the top ten take roughly 4%. Germline CDR1 reads MNHNY; CDR2 reads SVGAGI (reference sequence). The CDR3 consists of 16 residues. V lost 6 bases to trimming and J lost 7 bases, with 24 bases between them. This clone was found once.

J is TRBJ1-2 and V is TRBV6-6; possible D gene TRBD1, 5 bases. The clonotype was recovered from an older woman with COVID-19, enrolled during active disease. Sequenced material: peripheral blood. In nucleotides, the CDR3 is TGTGCCAGCAGCCGGTCCTACCGGGACGGGGGACTTGGCTACACCTTC. Protein product: CASSRSYRDGGLGYTF.